Sequencing of this T cell receptor beta chain was carried out in a study of cytomegalovirus exposure and HLA in healthy donors. This CDR3 has 16 amino acids. V gave up 4 bases and J gave up 5 bases; unmatched junction bases: 10. Germline-derived CDR1 and CDR2 are LNHDA and SQIVND (reference sequence). PCR amplification relied on 60 Vbeta primers (plus 13 Jbeta primers). The data were produced by immunoSEQ multiplex PCR, yet TCRdb's version contains in-frame clones alone and is incomplete. This sample has 150,000 to 200,000 clones; around 80% occur once, and the top ten carry around 6.6%. Study-level results: Confirmation was obtained in vitro that a few CMV-associated chains are specific for CMV antigens. Reported findings show TCR beta sequences accurately forecast HLA-A and HLA-B alleles in most subjects.

Of note for this clone: Its antigen is as yet unknown.

The sample taken for sequencing was PBMCs. The rearrangement links TRBV19 to TRBJ2-5, with 10 bases lining up with TRBD1. The sequence was obtained from a man aged 45-65 years in good health and CMV-seropositive. The CDR3 loop is CASSKLDGTGVETQYF. The CDR3 nucleotides read TGTGCCAGTAGTAAATTGGACGGGACAGGGGTTGAGACCCAGTACTTC. Supplemented by reference TRBV19 and TRBJ2-5, the full variable domain reads DGGITQSPKYLFRKEGQNVTLSCEQNLNHDAMYWYRQDPGQGLRLIYYSQIVNDFQKGDIAEGYSVSREKKESFPLTVTSAQKNPTAFYLCASSKLDGTGVETQYFGPGTRLLVL.